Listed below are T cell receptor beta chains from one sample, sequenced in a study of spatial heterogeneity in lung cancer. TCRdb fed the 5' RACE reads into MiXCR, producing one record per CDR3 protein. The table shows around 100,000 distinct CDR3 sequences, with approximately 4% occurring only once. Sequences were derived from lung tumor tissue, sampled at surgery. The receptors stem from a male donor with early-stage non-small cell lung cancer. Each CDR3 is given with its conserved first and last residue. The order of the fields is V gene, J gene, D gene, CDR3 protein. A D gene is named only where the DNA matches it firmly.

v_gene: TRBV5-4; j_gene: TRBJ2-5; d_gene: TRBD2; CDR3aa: CASSLAPSGQETQYF
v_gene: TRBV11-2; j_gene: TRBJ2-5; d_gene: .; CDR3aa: CASSLPTQGRLQETQYF
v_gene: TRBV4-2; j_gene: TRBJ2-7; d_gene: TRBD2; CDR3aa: CASSQGLGGSSYEQYF
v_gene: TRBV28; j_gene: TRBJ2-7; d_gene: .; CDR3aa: CASSYLRGGGGYEQYF
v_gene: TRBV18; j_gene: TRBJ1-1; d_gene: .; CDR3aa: CASSSMGEGEAFF
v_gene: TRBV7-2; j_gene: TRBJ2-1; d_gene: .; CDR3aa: CASSLSRGLSYNEQFF
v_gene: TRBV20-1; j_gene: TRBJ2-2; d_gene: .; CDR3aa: CSASPVLPPTGELFF
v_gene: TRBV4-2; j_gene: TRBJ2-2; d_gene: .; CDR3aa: CASGRDSQRNTGELFF
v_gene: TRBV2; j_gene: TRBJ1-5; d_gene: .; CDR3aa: CASSGYSNQPQHF
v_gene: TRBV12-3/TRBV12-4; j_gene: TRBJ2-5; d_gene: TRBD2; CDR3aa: CASSFVSGSETQYF
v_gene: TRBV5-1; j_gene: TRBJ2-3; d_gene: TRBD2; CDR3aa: CASSIGLVGGTDTQYF
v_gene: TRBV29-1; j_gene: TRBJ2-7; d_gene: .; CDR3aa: CSVEDAASSYEQYF
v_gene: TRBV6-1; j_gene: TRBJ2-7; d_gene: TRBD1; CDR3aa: CASNDRGIAYEQYF
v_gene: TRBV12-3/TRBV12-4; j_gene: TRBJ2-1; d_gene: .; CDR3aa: CASSSRLLSRNNEQFF
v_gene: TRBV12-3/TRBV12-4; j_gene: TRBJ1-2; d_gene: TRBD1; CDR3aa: CASSRDRVYFGYTF
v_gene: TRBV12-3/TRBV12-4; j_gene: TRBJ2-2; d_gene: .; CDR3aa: CASTARLNTGELFF
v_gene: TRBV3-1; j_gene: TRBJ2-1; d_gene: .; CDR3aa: CASSPSTSNEQFF
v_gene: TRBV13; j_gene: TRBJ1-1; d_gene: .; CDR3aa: CASSLEAGHPTGAEAFF
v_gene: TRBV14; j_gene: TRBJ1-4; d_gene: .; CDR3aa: CASSLKNEKLFF
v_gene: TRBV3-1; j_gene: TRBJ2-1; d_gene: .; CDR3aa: CASSQDVWGREQFF
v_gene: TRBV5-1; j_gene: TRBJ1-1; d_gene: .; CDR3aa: CASSLEGSVGYTEAFF
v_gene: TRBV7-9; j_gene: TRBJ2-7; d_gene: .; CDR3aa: CASSLGVFGQYF
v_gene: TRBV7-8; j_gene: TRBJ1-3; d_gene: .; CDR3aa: CASSLNTGGNTIYF
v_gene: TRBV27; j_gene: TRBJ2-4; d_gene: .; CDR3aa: CASSLTGTNIQYF
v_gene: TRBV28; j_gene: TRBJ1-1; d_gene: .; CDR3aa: CASIRWVHQNTEAFF
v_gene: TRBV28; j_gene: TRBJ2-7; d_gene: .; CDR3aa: CASSLAPDSAYEQYF
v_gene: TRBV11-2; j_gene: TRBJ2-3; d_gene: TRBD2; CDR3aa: CASSSGLAEQYF